Below, 20 T cell receptor beta chains from the same sample are listed, as sequenced in a study of T-cell reconstitution after alpha-beta-depleted transplantation in children. Using unique molecular identifiers, the investigators prepared the TCRbeta library. TCRdb processed the PCR reads anew with MiXCR; each CDR3 protein has one entry. The sample includes hundreds of thousands of distinct CDR3 sequences, 16% of them seen just once. Sequenced here: PBMCs from the stem cell graft donor, sampled from the stem cell graft. The receptors shown here come from a human donor who donated a stem cell graft to a child with acute myeloid leukemia.

The chain combines TRBV10-3 with TRBJ2-7; TRBD1 agrees at 8 bases. After removal of 10 bases from V and 2 bases from J, the junction contained 7 bases not matched to a gene. The CDR3 covers 13 residues. Germline V gives CDR1 ENHRY, CDR2 SYGVKD. The chain's CDR3 is CATDRGAAYEQYF. CDR3 bases: TGTGCCACAGACAGGGGAGCGGCCTACGAGCAGTACTTC.

This clonotype has at least ten counts. The chain is built from TRBV9 and TRBJ2-7, with 11 bases aligning to TRBD2. J gave up 0 bases and V 4 bases, and 3 bases lay outside the gene matches. Germline CDR1 and CDR2: SGDLS and YYNGEE. This CDR3 contains 15 residues. The CDR3 reads CASSLAGGLSYEQYF. The CDR3 nucleotides are TGTGCCAGCAGCCTAGCGGGGGGCCTCTCCTACGAGCAGTACTTC.

This chain uses TRBV20-1 with TRBJ2-5; TRBD2 might be the D (6 bases). The CDR3 totals 13 residues. Germline V gene lookup returns CDR1 DFQATT and CDR2 SNEGSKA (reference sequence). V was trimmed by 8 bases and J by 3 bases, leaving 16 bases between them. This CDR3 is CSPLRGSEETQYF. Here the CDR3 DNA reads TGCAGTCCACTTCGGGGGTCCGAAGAGACCCAGTACTTC.

V is TRBV6-2 or TRBV6-3 and J is TRBJ1-5, with TRBD1 identical over 7 bases. The V segment lost 5 bases and the J segment 6 bases; nucleotides outside the gene matches: 10. The CDR3 spans 15 residues. Looked up from germline, CDR1 is MNHEY and CDR2 is SVGEGT. CDR3 nucleotides: TGTGCCAGCAGTGCCTTAGGGGGCCCAAGTCAGCCCCAGCATTTT. Translated: CASSALGGPSQPQHF.

This clonotype has ten or more counts. The V gene is TRBV18, the J gene TRBJ2-7, with TRBD2 matching over 7 bases. V lost 3 bases and J lost 6; bases outside the gene matches: 5. This CDR3 contains 13 residues. From germline, CDR1 is KGHSH and CDR2 LQKENI. CDR3 protein: CASSPQERGEQYV. In DNA form, the CDR3 reads TGTGCCAGCTCACCCCAGGAGCGGGGCGAGCAGTACGTC.

The gene calls are TRBV5-1 and TRBJ2-3; 9 bases match TRBD2. After removal of 9 bases from V and 5 bases from J, the junction contained 13 bases not matched to a gene. Germline CDR1 and CDR2: SGHRS and YFSETQ. The CDR3 consists of 15 residues. This CDR3 is CATRWGGGAEDTQYF. The CDR3, as DNA: TGCGCCACCCGTTGGGGCGGGGGGGCCGAAGATACGCAGTATTTT.

At least ten counts were recorded for this clonotype. This sequence joins TRBV20-1 and TRBJ2-3, with D perhaps TRBD1 (5 bases). The germline gives CDR1 DFQATT, CDR2 SNEGSKA (reference sequence). The CDR3 totals 16 residues. V lost 4 bases to trimming and J lost 1 base, with 18 bases between them. CDR3 residues: CSAKGEHLLGTDTQYF. CDR3 sequence (DNA): TGCAGTGCTAAAGGGGAACACCTCCTCGGCACAGATACGCAGTATTTT.

This clonotype was counted only a few times. This chain links TRBV6-1 with TRBJ2-7, with 9 bases fitting TRBD1. The J segment lost 1 base and the V segment lost 7 bases, leaving 11 bases of the junction unmatched. Germline lookup yields CDR1 MNHNS and CDR2 SASEGT. This CDR3 has 16 amino acids. CDR3: CASTPGTGRGSYEQYF. DNA of the CDR3: TGTGCCAGCACTCCTGGGACAGGGAGGGGATCCTACGAGCAGTACTTC.

V and J are TRBV5-1 and TRBJ2-5, with 13 bases identical to TRBD2. V lost 4 bases to trimming and J lost 2 bases; unmatched junction nucleotides: 11. The CDR3 sequence is 18 residues long. The germline V gene has CDR1 SGHRS and CDR2 YFSETQ. In nucleotides, the CDR3 is TGCGCCAGCAGCCCTCCGGGACTAGCGGGGCCCGGGCAAGAGACCCAGTACTTC. This translates into CASSPPGLAGPGQETQYF.

This clonotype was seen only a few times. The chain links TRBV24-1 to TRBJ2-7; 9 bases are shared with TRBD1. This CDR3 is 15 amino acids long. Germline V gene sequence: CDR1 KGHDR, CDR2 SFDVKD. Trimming cost V 3 bases and J 5 bases; bases outside gene matches: 7. The CDR3 coding sequence is TGTGCCACCAGTGATCCGGACAGGGGAGTGAACGAGCAGTACTTC. Translated, it gives CATSDPDRGVNEQYF.

With respect to this clonotype: A read error may explain this, as a much larger clone is one base away. This chain links TRBV10-3 with TRBJ2-7; D is unresolved. Germline V gives CDR1 ENHRY, CDR2 SYGVKD. This CDR3 is built from 15 residues. The chain's CDR3 is CAISESTGTSYDQYF. DNA of the CDR3: TGTGCCATCAGTGAGTCGACGGGCACCTCCTACGACCAGTACTTC.

This clonotype was counted between two and nine times. The chain combines TRBV21-1 with TRBJ1-4. TRBV21-1 is given as a pseudogene. The length of the CDR3 is 13 residues. DNA for the CDR3: TGTGCCAGCCTCGGCGGAGGAGGTGAAAAACTGTTTTTT. Translated, it gives CASLGGGGEKLFF.

In this sample, this clonotype turned up many times. The chain joins TRBV20-1 to TRBJ2-5; 9 bases are a match to TRBD2. CDR1 and CDR2 from the germline V gene are DFQATT and SNEGSKA (reference sequence). The length of the CDR3 is 12 residues. The junction had 3 bases not matched to a gene; V was cut back by 5 bases and J by 5 bases. CDR3 coding DNA: TGCAGTGCTGCGGGGGGGGTTGAGACCCAGTACTTC. It translates to CSAAGGVETQYF.

This clonotype was seen many times. The chain couples TRBV29-1 to TRBJ1-1; D not resolved. V gave up 5 bases and J gave up 1 base, with 11 bases separating them. The CDR3 is 13 amino acids. From germline, CDR1 is SQVTM and CDR2 ANQGSEA. CDR3 in DNA: TGCAGCGTTCCTCAGACTGGGAACACTGAAGCTTTCTTT. Translating it yields CSVPQTGNTEAFF.

The chain is built from TRBV20-1 and TRBJ1-3, with unresolved D. The germline CDR1 and CDR2 sequences are DFQATT and SNEGSKA (reference sequence). The CDR3 loop spans 13 amino acids. The ends were cut back, 6 bases at V and 0 bases at J, with 9 bases in the middle. This CDR3 is CSARADSGNTIYF. DNA of the CDR3: TGCAGTGCAAGGGCCGACTCTGGAAACACCATATATTTT.

The gene calls are TRBV11-3 and TRBJ2-1, with 10 bases identical to TRBD2. Germline V gene data show CDR1 as SGHNT and CDR2 as YENEEA. V was clipped by 5 bases and J by 3 bases; unmatched bases: 4. The CDR3 totals 15 residues. This chain's CDR3 is CASSASGGRYNEQFF. CDR3 bases: TGTGCCAGCAGCGCTAGCGGGGGCCGCTACAATGAGCAGTTCTTC.

Ten or more counts support this clonotype. In DNA form, the CDR3 reads TGTGCCAGCAGCTCCGACGGTGGGAGGGGAGGCTATGGCTACACCTTC. Translated: CASSSDGGRGGYGYTF. The chain employs TRBV9 and TRBJ1-2, with a weak D call TRBD1 (5 bases). There are 16 residues in the CDR3. The V end was cut by 4 bases, the J end by 4 bases, with 20 bases between. Germline values: CDR1 SGDLS, CDR2 YYNGEE. Together with reference TRBV9 and TRBJ1-2, the CDR3 gives the full variable domain: DSGVTQTPKHLITATGQRVTLRCSPRSGDLSVYWYQQSLDQGLQFLIQYYNGEERAKGNILERFSAQQFPDLHSELNLSSLELGDSALYFCASSSDGGRGGYGYTFGSGTRLTVV.

The CDR3 DNA follows: TGTGCCAGTCAAAATGAGGCGGGGGGGCGAGAGACCCAGTACTTC. The encoded protein is CASQNEAGGRETQYF. This rearrangement joins TRBV6-2 or TRBV6-3 to TRBJ2-5, with TRBD2 matching 9 bases. V trimming: 9 bases; J trimming: 4 bases; junction bases outside the gene matches: 12. Per germline, CDR1 MNHEY and CDR2 SVGEGT. There are 15 residues in the CDR3.

Ten or more counts support this clonotype. This chain links TRBV5-5 with TRBJ1-2, with 8 nucleotides matching TRBD1. The V gene end was trimmed by 3 bases and the J gene end by 7 bases; junction bases not matched to a gene: 11. The CDR3 loop spans 15 amino acids. Germline V lookup: CDR1 SGHKS, CDR2 YYEKEE (reference sequence). CDR3 in DNA: TGTGCCAGCAGCTCATCGCCCCGGACAGGGCCTGGCTACACCTTC. It translates to CASSSSPRTGPGYTF. The full variable domain, in which reference TRBV5-5 and TRBJ1-2 provide the parts outside the CDR3, is DAGVTQSPTHLIKTRGQQVTLRCSPISGHKSVSWYQQVLGQGPQFIFQYYEKEERGRGNFPDRFSARQFPNYSSELNVNALLLGDSALYLCASSSSPRTGPGYTFGSGTRLTVV.

The table lists this clonotype with a few counts. The chain has TRBV5-6 and TRBJ2-7; possible D gene TRBD1, 6 bases. V lost 2 bases to trimming and J lost 0 bases, with 12 bases between them. There are 15 residues in the CDR3. The germline CDR1 and CDR2 sequences are SGHDT and YYEEEE. CDR3 amino acids: CASSFSQGLSYEQYV. CDR3 DNA: TGTGCCAGCAGCTTCAGCCAGGGGCTCTCCTACGAGCAGTACGTC.